Here is one TCR beta chain with its context. This record belongs to a study of OX40 agonist ivuxolimab in advanced cancers. The assay was immunoSEQ multiplex PCR, and TCRdb's table has in-frame clones only and misses some. This sample yields under 85,000 clones, of which over 75% are seen a single time; around 0.63% belongs to the top ten. The V gene's germline CDR1 is SGHRS and CDR2 YFSETQ. The CDR3 is 13 amino acids. The V end was cut by 7 bases, the J end by 3 bases, with 13 bases between. The receptor was isolated from an adult with an advanced solid tumor such as melanoma, head and neck, liver or kidney cancer. The sequencing used CD4+ or CD8+ T cells sorted from blood, collected in a trial of the OX40 agonist ivuxolimab. This chain joins TRBV5-1 and TRBJ1-1, with D unclear. The CDR3 sequence: CASSPNGYTEAFF. CDR3 nucleotides: TGCGCCAGCTCCCCGAACGGATACACTGAAGCTTTCTTT.